This T cell receptor (beta chain) was recorded in a study of patients and donors after allogeneic stem cell transplantation. TCRdb re-derived calls from the RT-PCR reads in MiXCR, one entry per CDR3 protein. The sample holds approximately 200,000 distinct CDR3 sequences, 41% seen once. The CDR3 spans 11 residues. V was trimmed by 7 bases and J by 6 bases, leaving 6 bases between them. Germline V gene sequence: CDR1 MNHEY, CDR2 SVGEGT. This rearrangement joins TRBV6-2 or TRBV6-3 to TRBJ2-2; D remains unclear. The TCR sequence derives from a human donor who was either an allogeneic HSCT recipient or a stem cell or donor lymphocyte infusion donor (not recorded which). It is not recorded whose cells these are; they may come from a transplant donor. The material sequenced was blood, either unsorted or a sorted T cell fraction (not recorded which). CDR3 nucleotides: TGTGCCAGCACACGGGCCGGGGAGCTGTTTTTT. This sequence encodes CASTRAGELFF.